This T cell receptor (beta chain) derives from a study of cytomegalovirus exposure and HLA in healthy donors. Findings and caveats of the study: Earlier analysis yielded a pattern in which most TCR beta V segments were productive about 90% or about 30% of the time. By HLA locus, TCR association rates varied in a later analysis, with DRB1 showing the most and HLA-C the fewest. TCR beta sequences reportedly predicted the HLA-A and HLA-B alleles of most subjects accurately.

CDR3 length: 14 amino acids. Primers for the PCR totalled 60 Vbeta and 13 Jbeta. TCRdb's table, derived via immunoSEQ multiplex PCR, lists solely in-frame clones and lacks some. The data show approximately 190,000 clones, approximately 78% seen once. In the case of this clone: The antigen is unknown.

Input material: PBMCs. J is TRBJ1-1 and V is TRBV21-1. TRBV21-1 is given as a pseudogene. This TCR derives from a woman between 45 and 60 years old in good health and CMV-seropositive. The CDR3 sequence: CASSKTRGGEGAFF. The CDR3 coding sequence is TGTGCCAGCAGCAAAACTAGGGGCGGGGAGGGAGCTTTCTTT.